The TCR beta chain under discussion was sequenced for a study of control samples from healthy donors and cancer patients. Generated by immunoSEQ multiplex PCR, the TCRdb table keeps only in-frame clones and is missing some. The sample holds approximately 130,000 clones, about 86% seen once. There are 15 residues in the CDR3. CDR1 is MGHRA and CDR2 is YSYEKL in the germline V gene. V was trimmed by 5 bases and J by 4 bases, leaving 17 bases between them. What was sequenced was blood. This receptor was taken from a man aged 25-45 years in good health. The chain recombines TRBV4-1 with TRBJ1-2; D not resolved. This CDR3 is CASSWNPGEGYGYTF. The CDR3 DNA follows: TGCGCCAGCAGCTGGAACCCGGGCGAAGGCTATGGCTACACCTTC.